This T cell receptor (beta chain) was identified during a study of PD-1 blockade in classical Hodgkin lymphoma. General study points: Significantly greater TCR diversity emerged by C4D1 in CD4+ cells but not CD8+ cells. Repertoire differences lack defined causes, possibly disease activity or prior therapy. Patients who responded completely had about the same baseline diversity as newly diagnosed patients.

The germline V gene has CDR1 GTSNPN and CDR2 SVGIG (reference sequence). J gave up 5 bases and V 3 bases, and 4 bases lay outside the gene matches. This CDR3 contains 14 residues. On this clone itself: Its antigen is currently unknown.

Documented time point: cycle 4 day 1 (C4D1), after less than 7 weeks of nivolumab. Brentuximab vedotin exposure varied among the patients, all of whom had relapsed after autologous stem cell transplantation. Thawed PBMCs yielded CD4+ T cells through magnetic negative selection. Profiled with immunoSEQ multiplex PCR; TCRdb holds only in-frame clones, not every one. This table holds tens of thousands of clones, under 80% found once. Sample: CD4+ T cells from blood, taken before the fourth cycle of nivolumab. This chain links TRBV30 with TRBJ1-6; 7 bases line up with TRBD1. The clonotype comes from a human donor with classical Hodgkin lymphoma. CDR3 sequence (DNA): TGTGCCTGGAGCCGGGACAGTAATAATTCACCCCTCCACTTT. Encoded protein: CAWSRDSNNSPLHF.